Listed here is a single T cell receptor (beta chain). Antigen unknown. A much larger clone is a single base away; this may be a read error. The CDR3 is made up of 15 amino acids. From germline, CDR1 is MGHRA and CDR2 YSYEKL. The data derive from a study of glioma-infiltrating T cells. Findings of the study overall: Above-expected tissue-blood divergence occurred in all gliomas, most in low-grade ones. Only very few CDR3 sequences appeared in both tissue and blood.

The iRepertoire nested amplicon-rescue multiplex PCR amplified TCR alpha and beta CDR3s from RNA. One-step reverse transcription and amplification started from approximately 100-400 ng of tissue mRNA or PBMC total RNA. TCRdb fed the multiplex PCR reads into MiXCR, producing one record per CDR3 protein. The sample yields 44,000 or so distinct CDR3 sequences, 20% to 25% seen once. This chain connects TRBV4-1 to TRBJ2-7; TRBD2 matches at 9 bases. This receptor was identified in a human donor with low-grade glioma or glioblastoma, undergoing nonglioma brain surgery, or in good health (not recorded which). The material sequenced was glioma tissue, nonneoplastic brain tissue, or PBMCs (not recorded which). The CDR3 region is CARSQLAGWSYEQYF. The CDR3 nucleotides are TGCGCCAGAAGCCAGCTAGCGGGGTGGTCCTACGAGCAGTACTTC.